The TCR beta chain under discussion was sequenced for a study of blood T cells in healthy people across ages. Study-wide results and limits: Naive T cell percentage and TCR beta diversity correlated strongly.

A second about 7 to 12 cycle PCR used barcoded and J-beta primers. TCRdb re-analysed the 5' RACE reads in MiXCR, keeping a single row per CDR3 protein. The sample holds about 560,000 distinct CDR3 sequences, about 28% seen once. The CDR3 is 15 residues long. After removal of 3 bases from V and 4 bases from J, the junction contained 6 bases not matched to a gene. CDR1 is MNHEY, CDR2 SMNVEV, per germline (reference sequence). Every donor gave about 9 milliliters of peripheral blood. Turning to this clonotype: Its target is unknown.

The sample was also reused in another study, on T cells of mothers and their children.

This sequence originates from a boy aged 2 to 10 in good health. V gene TRBV27 combines with J gene TRBJ2-3, with TRBD2 matching over 8 bases. Sequenced material: blood. In DNA form, the CDR3 reads TGTGCCAGCAGTTTCGTTGGGACTAGGCCAGATACGCAGTATTTT. Protein product: CASSFVGTRPDTQYF.